This T cell receptor beta chain stems from a study of immune heterogeneity within non-small cell lung tumors. Study-level findings and limits: Recurrence of identical dominant CDR3 beta clonotypes was observed across intrapatient tumor sites, concomitant with site-unique high-frequency clones. Local clonality of T cells correlated moderately yet significantly with local tumor mutational burden (R about 0.36).

TCRs were amplified from 600 ng gDNA of bulk tumor per sample. Widely spaced biopsies, several per primary tumor, were obtained at surgery. With untreated, newly diagnosed non-small cell lung cancer, the patients went on to undergo curative surgery. Multiplex PCR amplified TCR beta CDR3 with 32 V and 13 J primers. A single record per CDR3 protein comes from TCRdb applying MiXCR to the multiplex PCR reads. The top ten clones hold around 11% of a sample with fewer than 10,000 distinct CDR3 sequences, more than 25% of them seen once. This clonotype is medium-sized. Its antigen is unknown. V gave up 7 bases and J gave up 3 bases, with 16 bases separating them. Germline V gene lookup returns CDR1 MDHEN and CDR2 SYDVKM. CDR3 length: 14 amino acids.

Sample: lung tumor tissue. This receptor was taken from a man in his sixties with non-small cell lung cancer. The V and J genes are TRBV28 and TRBJ2-7; TRBD1 might be the D (6 bases). The CDR3 DNA reads as TGTGCCAGCACGCACACAGGGTTAAGCTACGAGCAGTACTTC. Protein sequence: CASTHTGLSYEQYF.